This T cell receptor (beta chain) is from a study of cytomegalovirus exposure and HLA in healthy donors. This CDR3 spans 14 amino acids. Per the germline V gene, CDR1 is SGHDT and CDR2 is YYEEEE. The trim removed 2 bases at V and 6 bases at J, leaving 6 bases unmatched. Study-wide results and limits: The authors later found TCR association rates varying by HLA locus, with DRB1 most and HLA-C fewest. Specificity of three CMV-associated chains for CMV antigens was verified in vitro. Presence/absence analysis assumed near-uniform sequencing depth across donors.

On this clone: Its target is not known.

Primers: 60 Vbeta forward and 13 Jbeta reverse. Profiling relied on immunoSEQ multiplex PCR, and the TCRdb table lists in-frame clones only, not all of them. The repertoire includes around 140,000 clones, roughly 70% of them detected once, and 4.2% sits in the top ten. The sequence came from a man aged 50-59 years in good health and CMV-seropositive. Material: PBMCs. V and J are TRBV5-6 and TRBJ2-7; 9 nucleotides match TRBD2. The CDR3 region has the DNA TGTGCCAGCAGCTTCGGCGGGGGGGAGCGCGAGCAGTACTTC. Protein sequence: CASSFGGGEREQYF.